These 18 T cell receptor beta chains were sequenced from one sample in a study of T-cell reconstitution after alpha-beta-depleted transplantation in children. Unique molecular identifiers were incorporated into the prepared TCRbeta library. TCRdb ran MiXCR on the PCR reads and lists one entry per CDR3 protein. This table holds about a million distinct CDR3 sequences, around 30% found once. The sequencing here drew on PBMCs, mostly from graft donor cells, taken 360 days after TCRalphabeta/CD19-depleted stem cell transplant. The receptors shown here come from a boy under two years old who had a stem cell transplant for SCID, so the T cells may come from the graft donor.

The rearrangement links TRBV5-1 to TRBJ2-7; D is possibly TRBD2 (5 bases). V gave up 8 bases and J gave up 0 bases, with 15 bases separating them. This CDR3 is built from 14 residues. The germline gives CDR1 SGHRS, CDR2 YFSETQ. CDR3 amino acids: CARKSNGDSYEQYF. CDR3 coding DNA: TGCGCCAGGAAATCAAACGGGGACTCCTACGAGCAGTACTTC.

The J gene is TRBJ1-1, the V gene TRBV6-1, with TRBD1 matching over 9 bases. CDR1 MNHNS and CDR2 SASEGT come from the germline V gene. This CDR3 is 15 amino acids long. The junction had 6 bases not matched to a gene; V was cut back by 1 base and J by 6 bases. The CDR3 DNA is TGTGCCAGCAGTGAAGTTACAGGGGGCAAGGCTGAAGCTTTCTTT. Protein product: CASSEVTGGKAEAFF.

This clonotype has a handful of counts. This chain joins TRBV15 and TRBJ1-2; D may be TRBD1 (6 bases). Germline loops: CDR1 LNHNV, CDR2 YYDKDF (reference sequence). Trimming removed 0 bases at V and 2 bases at J, with 13 bases between. CDR3 length: 16 residues. CDR3 loop: CATSRDRTGTNYGYTF. In DNA form, the CDR3 reads TGTGCCACCAGCAGAGATCGTACAGGGACCAACTATGGCTACACCTTC. Combining the CDR3 with reference TRBV15 and TRBJ1-2 gives the whole variable domain DAMVIQNPRYQVTQFGKPVTLSCSQTLNHNVMYWYQQKSSQAPKLLFHYYDKDFNNEADTPDNFQSRRPNTSFCFLDIRSPGLGDTAMYLCATSRDRTGTNYGYTFGSGTRLTVV.

This clonotype has only a few counts. The CDR3 loop is CASSYSIRANTEAFF. The CDR3 nucleotides read TGTGCCAGCAGTTACTCGATCAGGGCAAACACTGAAGCTTTCTTT. The gene calls are TRBV6-2 or TRBV6-3 and TRBJ1-1; the D gene is possibly TRBD1 (5 bases). Germline CDR1 is MNHEY and CDR2 is SVGEGT. CDR3 size: 15 residues. V shed 0 bases and J shed 2 bases, with 10 bases lying between them.

This clonotype has only a few counts. The rearrangement uses TRBV6-2 or TRBV6-3 and TRBJ1-1; the D gene is possibly TRBD1 (6 bases). V was clipped by 5 bases and J by 8 bases, with 18 bases between them. Germline CDR1 and CDR2: MNHEY and SVGEGT. The CDR3 is 14 amino acids. The DNA of the CDR3 is TGTGCCAGCAGTCGAACCGGGACACAGGACGAAGCTTTCTTT. Protein sequence: CASSRTGTQDEAFF.

V gene TRBV7-2 combines with J gene TRBJ2-2, with D perhaps assigned TRBD1 or TRBD2 (5 bases each). Deletions cut 5 bases from V and 7 bases from J, with 17 bases between. Germline CDR1 and CDR2: SGHTA and FQGNSA. The CDR3 sequence is 15 residues long. CDR3 loop: CASSRGQGEGGELFF. The CDR3 DNA reads as TGTGCCAGCAGCCGCGGTCAGGGTGAGGGCGGGGAGCTGTTTTTT.

The chain links TRBV3-1 to TRBJ1-1; a possible D gene is TRBD1 (5 bases). Trimming shortened V by 10 bases and J by 1 base, and 13 bases separated the two germline ends. The V gene's germline CDR1 is LGHDT and CDR2 YNNKEL (reference sequence). This CDR3 has 13 residues. The CDR3 spells CATSQTENTEAFF. CDR3 nucleotides: TGTGCCACCTCCCAGACAGAGAACACTGAAGCTTTCTTT. Based on the CDR3 plus reference TRBV3-1 and TRBJ1-1, the full variable domain is DTAVSQTPKYLVTQMGNDKSIKCEQNLGHDTMYWYKQDSKKFLKIMFSYNNKELIINETVPNRFSPKSPDKAHLNLHINSLELGDSAVYFCATSQTENTEAFFGQGTRLTVV.

The V and J genes are TRBV3-1 and TRBJ1-2; D is ambiguous. V was pared by 4 bases and J by 3 bases, with 18 bases between. The length of the CDR3 is 16 residues. Germline CDR1 reads LGHDT; CDR2 reads YNNKEL (reference sequence). The CDR3 bases are TGTGCCAGCAGCCGGCAGGAGGGCAGTCTGGACTATGGCTACACCTTC. Its translation: CASSRQEGSLDYGYTF.

In DNA, the CDR3 is TGTGCCACCGTCGACGGATCGCCCTACGAGCAGTACTTC. Encoded protein: CATVDGSPYEQYF. V and J are TRBV28 and TRBJ2-7; the D is unclear. Looked up from germline, CDR1 is MDHEN and CDR2 is SYDVKM. This CDR3 is built from 13 residues. V lost 10 bases and J lost 2, with 15 bases in between.

The table lists this clonotype with a count of one. The chain uses TRBV20-1 and TRBJ2-3; 7 bases are shared with TRBD1. V lost 3 bases, J lost 4 bases, and 10 bases stayed unmatched. This CDR3 comprises 15 residues. Germline loops: CDR1 DFQATT, CDR2 SNEGSKA (reference sequence). This CDR3 reads CSASRAGGRADTQYF. CDR3 in DNA: TGCAGTGCTAGTAGGGCAGGGGGAAGGGCAGATACGCAGTATTTT.

The chain employs TRBV7-3 and TRBJ2-3; TRBD2 agrees at 12 bases. After removal of 3 bases from V and 2 bases from J, the junction contained 3 bases not matched to a gene. The CDR3 runs 16 residues. Germline assignment: CDR1 SGHTA and CDR2 FQGTGA. CDR3 coding DNA: TGTGCCAGCAGCTTTGGACTAGCGGGGAACACAGATACGCAGTATTTT. Its translation is CASSFGLAGNTDTQYF.

The rearrangement links TRBV5-1 to TRBJ2-1; D is possibly TRBD1 (6 bases). Trimming shortened V by 0 bases and J by 3 bases, and 13 bases separated the two germline ends. Germline values: CDR1 SGHRS, CDR2 YFSETQ. CDR3 size: 16 residues. The CDR3 nucleotides read TGCGCCAGCAGCTTGGTTGGGGGCTTAGGCTACAATGAGCAGTTCTTC. Amino acids: CASSLVGGLGYNEQFF.

This clonotype appeared a few times. The chain uses TRBV12-3 or TRBV12-4 and TRBJ2-7; D possibly corresponds to TRBD2 (5 bases). The length of the CDR3 is 15 residues. Trimming cost V 5 bases and J 4 bases, with 18 bases left between them. The CDR3 sequence is CASSDGLRTGYEQYF. CDR3 nucleotide sequence: TGTGCCAGCAGTGATGGTCTTCGGACGGGGTACGAGCAGTACTTC.

The chain combines TRBV12-3 or TRBV12-4 with TRBJ2-7; 9 bases agree with TRBD2. The CDR3 length is 16 residues. The J segment lost 3 bases and the V segment lost 6 bases, leaving 12 bases of the junction unmatched. The CDR3 reads CASSLPGTSRDYEQYF. Here the CDR3 DNA reads TGTGCCAGCAGCCTACCCGGGACTAGCAGAGACTACGAGCAGTACTTC.

This clonotype was observed a handful of times. The chain has TRBV9 and TRBJ1-6; D may be TRBD1 (5 bases). The length of the CDR3 is 13 residues. V was pared by 1 base and J by 9 bases, with 8 bases between. Germline loops: CDR1 SGDLS, CDR2 YYNGEE. The CDR3 DNA reads as TGTGCCAGCAGCGTACGGGGCACTTCACCCCTCCACTTT. Translating gives CASSVRGTSPLHF.

This clonotype was seen a handful of times. This chain connects TRBV19 to TRBJ2-5; weak D call: TRBD2 (5 bases). V shed 5 bases and J shed 5 bases, with 21 bases lying between them. The V gene's germline CDR1 is LNHDA and CDR2 SQIVND (reference sequence). The CDR3 runs 16 residues. The CDR3 bases are TGTGCCAGTAGTTCCTCCAGGCTAGCCCGGTGGGAGACCCAGTACTTC. As protein: CASSSSRLARWETQYF.

V and J are TRBV7-2 and TRBJ2-7; 7 bases fit TRBD2. Trimming took 6 bases from V and 3 from J; bases not matched to a gene: 5. CDR1 is SGHTA and CDR2 is FQGNSA in the germline V gene. The CDR3 loop spans 13 amino acids. The CDR3 reads CASSQRGLYEQYF. The CDR3 nucleotides read TGTGCCAGCAGTCAGCGGGGACTCTACGAGCAGTACTTC.

In the case of this clonotype: As the CDR3 is not closed by the conserved phenylalanine or tryptophan, this likely results from a read error. The genes are TRBV12-3 or TRBV12-4 and TRBJ2-3; weak D call: TRBD1 (5 bases). There are 14 residues in the CDR3. Between the trimmed V and J ends, which lost 3 bases and 4 bases, there was a span of 11 bases. CDR3 in DNA: TGTGCCAGCAGTTTGCGCTGGGGCGCAGATACGCAGTATTGT. This sequence encodes CASSLRWGADTQYC.